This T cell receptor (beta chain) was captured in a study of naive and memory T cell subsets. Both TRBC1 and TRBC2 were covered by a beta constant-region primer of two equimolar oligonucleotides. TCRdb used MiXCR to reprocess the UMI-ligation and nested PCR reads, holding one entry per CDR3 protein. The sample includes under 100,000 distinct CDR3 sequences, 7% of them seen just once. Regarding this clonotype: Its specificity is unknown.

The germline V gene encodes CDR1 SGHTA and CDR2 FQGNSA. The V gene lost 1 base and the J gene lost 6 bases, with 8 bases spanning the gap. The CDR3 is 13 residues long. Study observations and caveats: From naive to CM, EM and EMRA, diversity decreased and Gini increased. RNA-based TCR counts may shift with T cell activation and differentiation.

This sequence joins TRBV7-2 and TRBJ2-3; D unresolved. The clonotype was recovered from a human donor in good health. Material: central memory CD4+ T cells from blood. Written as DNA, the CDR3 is TGTGCCAGCAGCTTAGTGGCGTCTGATACGCAGTATTTT. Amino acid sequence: CASSLVASDTQYF.